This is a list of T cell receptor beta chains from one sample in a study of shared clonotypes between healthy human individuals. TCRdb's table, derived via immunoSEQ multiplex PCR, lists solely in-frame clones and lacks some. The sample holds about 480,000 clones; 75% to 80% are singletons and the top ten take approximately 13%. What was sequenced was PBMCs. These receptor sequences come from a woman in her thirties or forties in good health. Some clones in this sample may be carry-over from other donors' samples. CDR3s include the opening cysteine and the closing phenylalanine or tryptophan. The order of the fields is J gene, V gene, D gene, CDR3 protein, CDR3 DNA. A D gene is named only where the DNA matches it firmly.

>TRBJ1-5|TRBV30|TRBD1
CAWSVSGTGGVEGNQPQHF
TGTGCCTGGAGTGTTTCCGGGACAGGGGGCGTAGAGGGCAATCAGCCCCAGCATTTT
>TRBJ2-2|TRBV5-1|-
CASSSEGLGQGELFF
TGCGCCAGCAGCTCGGAGGGACTCGGTCAGGGGGAGCTGTTTTTT
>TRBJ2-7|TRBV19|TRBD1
CASMEDRSSYEQYF
TGTGCCAGTATGGAGGACAGGAGCTCCTACGAGCAGTACTTC
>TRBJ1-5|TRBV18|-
CASSPARVQAGQPQHF
TGTGCCAGCTCGCCCGCACGAGTTCAGGCGGGGCAGCCCCAGCATTTT
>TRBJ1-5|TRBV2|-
CASSELGQGGGQPQHF
TGTGCCAGCAGTGAACTGGGCCAGGGCGGCGGTCAGCCCCAGCATTTT
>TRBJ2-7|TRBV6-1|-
CASSEAGTGAYEQYF
TGTGCCAGCAGTGAAGCAGGGACGGGTGCCTACGAGCAGTACTTC
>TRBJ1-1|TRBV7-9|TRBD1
CASSSRQGRPLGAFF
TGTGCCAGCAGCTCTCGACAGGGAAGGCCCCTGGGGGCTTTCTTT
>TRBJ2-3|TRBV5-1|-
CASSPDSSSTGTQYF
TGCGCCAGCAGCCCGGACAGCTCGTCCACAGGTACGCAGTATTTT
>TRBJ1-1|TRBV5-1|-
CASSPWTENTEAFF
TGCGCCAGCAGCCCCTGGACAGAAAACACTGAAGCTTTCTTT
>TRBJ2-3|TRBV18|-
CASSPLQGGDTQYF
TGTGCCAGCTCACCTCTACAGGGAGGTGATACGCAGTATTTT
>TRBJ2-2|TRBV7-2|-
CASRDGTSTGELFF
TGTGCCAGCAGGGACGGGACTTCCACCGGGGAGCTGTTTTTT